This T cell receptor beta chain was retrieved from a study of T cell responses to AZD1222 COVID-19 vaccine. Assay: immunoSEQ multiplex PCR; the TCRdb copy retains only in-frame clones and omits some. The sample holds 60,000 to 100,000 clones, about nine tenths seen once. Study-level findings and limits: The study found Spike-specific TCR breadth and depth rose after two AZD1222 doses.

For this clone: The antigen remains undetermined.

Germline lookup yields CDR1 ENHRY and CDR2 SYGVKD. This CDR3 contains 15 residues. V shed 2 bases, J shed 12 bases, and the junction held 14 bases outside the gene matches. The sample consisted of peripheral blood, taken on day 0 of AZD1222 vaccination. This receptor was obtained from an adult in good health. V usage is TRBV10-3 and J usage is TRBJ2-7; TRBD2 matches at 9 bases. The CDR3 loop reads CAISEALNKAGGLYF. The CDR3 coding sequence is TGTGCCATCAGTGAGGCCCTCAACAAAGCGGGAGGTTTGTACTTC.